These 15 T cell receptor beta chains share one sample of origin, sequenced in a study of shared clonotypes between healthy human individuals. Data came from immunoSEQ multiplex PCR; TCRdb stores just in-frame clones and leaves some out. The sample holds about 1.5 million clones, 95% to 99% seen once. Sample: naive CD4+ T cells sorted from blood. Specified subset: CD45RA+ positively selected. The receptors derive from a man aged 25-45 years in good health.

The chain couples TRBV27 to TRBJ1-5; maybe TRBD1 (5 bases). Germline V gives CDR1 MNHEY, CDR2 SMNVEV (reference sequence). V shed 2 bases and J shed 0 bases, with 8 bases lying between them. CDR3 length: 15 residues. This chain's CDR3 is CASSLEGPSNQPQHF. CDR3 nucleotides: TGTGCCAGCAGTTTAGAGGGGCCTAGCAATCAGCCCCAGCATTTT.

The V and J genes are TRBV29-1 and TRBJ1-5, with D tentatively TRBD1 (5 bases). This CDR3 has 13 residues. V was shortened by 2 bases and J by 5 bases, with 10 bases between the two germline ends. Germline values: CDR1 SQVTM, CDR2 ANQGSEA. This chain's CDR3 is CSVESGRDQPQHF. The CDR3 bases are TGCAGCGTTGAATCGGGCAGGGATCAGCCCCAGCATTTT.

The CDR3, as DNA: TGTGCCAGCACCTTGGGGACAGGGGGCTCCTACGAGCAGTACTTC. As protein: CASTLGTGGSYEQYF. The rearrangement links TRBV6-1 to TRBJ2-7; 11 nucleotides agree with TRBD1. V shed 7 bases and J 0 bases; nucleotides not matched to a gene: 5. CDR3 length: 15 amino acids. CDR1 and CDR2 from the germline V gene are MNHNS and SASEGT.

This clone was detected only once. The chain joins TRBV28 to TRBJ1-4; D is unresolved. The germline V gene encodes CDR1 MDHEN and CDR2 SYDVKM. The V end lost 6 bases, the J end lost 1 base, and 12 bases lay between the germline ends. The CDR3 consists of 15 residues. The CDR3 spells CASRPRSLTNEKLFF. The CDR3 DNA is TGTGCCAGCAGACCTAGGAGCTTAACTAATGAAAAACTGTTTTTT.

This clone was counted a single time. This rearrangement joins TRBV5-5 to TRBJ1-2; D gene uncertain. V gave up 3 bases and J gave up 6 bases, with 18 bases separating them. CDR3 length: 15 residues. The germline gives CDR1 SGHKS, CDR2 YYEKEE (reference sequence). The CDR3: CASSSPPGRLDGYTF. In DNA, the CDR3 is TGTGCCAGCAGCTCCCCCCCTGGCCGACTTGATGGCTACACCTTC.

The rearrangement joins TRBV11-2 to TRBJ2-2; D tentatively reads TRBD1 or TRBD2 (5 bases each). Germline V gives CDR1 SGHAT, CDR2 FQNNGV. This CDR3 is built from 14 residues. The V and J ends lost 6 bases and 3 bases respectively, with 11 bases between them. CDR3 sequence: CASRRRGDTGELFF. In DNA form, the CDR3 reads TGTGCCAGCAGGAGGAGAGGGGACACCGGGGAGCTGTTTTTT.

The rearrangement joins TRBV5-1 to TRBJ2-1; 7 nucleotides match TRBD2. Germline values: CDR1 SGHRS, CDR2 YFSETQ. V was pared by 2 bases and J by 2 bases, with 4 bases of the junction left unmatched. The CDR3 extends over 15 amino acids. CDR3 region: CASSFGGGTYNEQFF. The CDR3 DNA sequence: TGCGCCAGCAGCTTCGGGGGAGGGACCTACAATGAGCAGTTCTTC. The whole variable domain, remainder taken from reference TRBV5-1 and TRBJ2-1, is KAGVTQTPRYLIKTRGQQVTLSCSPISGHRSVSWYQQTPGQGLQFLFEYFSETQRNKGNFPGRFSGRQFSNSRSEMNVSTLELGDSALYLCASSFGGGTYNEQFFGPGTRLTVL.

This rearrangement joins TRBV9 to TRBJ2-7, with unresolved D. The CDR3 runs to 14 residues. Trimming left V 4 bases short and J 2 bases short, with 13 bases between. Germline CDR1 SGDLS, CDR2 YYNGEE. The CDR3 spells CASSPGRSPYEQYF. CDR3 sequence (DNA): TGTGCCAGCAGCCCCGGGCGTTCGCCCTACGAGCAGTACTTC.

This rearrangement joins TRBV5-1 to TRBJ2-1, with 10 bases lining up with TRBD2. Trimming cost V 2 bases and J 4 bases; bases outside gene matches: 6. This CDR3 region has 16 residues. From germline, CDR1 is SGHRS and CDR2 YFSETQ. The CDR3 here is CASSLPGLAEYNEQFF. The CDR3 nucleotides read TGCGCCAGCAGCTTACCCGGACTAGCGGAGTACAATGAGCAGTTCTTC.

V gene TRBV30 combines with J gene TRBJ1-5; maybe TRBD1 (6 bases). The ends were cut back, 2 bases at V and 3 bases at J, with 8 bases in the middle. The CDR3 has 13 residues. Germline assignment: CDR1 GTSNPN and CDR2 SVGIG (reference sequence). The CDR3 loop reads CAWSSGVNQPQHF. CDR3 in DNA: TGTGCCTGGAGTTCAGGGGTCAATCAGCCCCAGCATTTT.

This clone is a singleton in its sample. The chain has TRBV4-3 and TRBJ2-7; D is ambiguous. Germline values: CDR1 LGHNA, CDR2 YSLEER. V gave up 4 bases and J gave up 2 bases, with 12 bases separating them. The CDR3 is 14 amino acids. DNA for the CDR3: TGCGCCAGCAGCCGAAGACTCCCTGCCTACGAGCAGTACTTC. It yields the protein CASSRRLPAYEQYF.

This sequence joins TRBV30 and TRBJ2-3; no reliable D call. The CDR3 has 11 amino acids. In germline, CDR1 is GTSNPN, CDR2 SVGIG (reference sequence). The ends were cut back, 3 bases at V and 11 bases at J, with 12 bases in the middle. The CDR3 coding sequence is TGTGCCTGGAGATCGGGCGCCGGGCAGTATTTT. It is translated as CAWRSGAGQYF.

The V and J genes are TRBV15 and TRBJ2-7; 10 nucleotides match TRBD2. Germline values: CDR1 LNHNV, CDR2 YYDKDF (reference sequence). V dropped 3 bases and J dropped 2; count of bases not matched to a gene: 10. This CDR3 region has 17 residues. The CDR3 region is CATSSYKTSGRTYEQYF. The CDR3 bases are TGTGCCACCAGCAGCTACAAGACTAGCGGGCGAACCTACGAGCAGTACTTC.

The chain is built from TRBV19 and TRBJ2-1, with 11 bases matching TRBD2. The CDR3 consists of 17 residues. J was trimmed by 9 bases and V by 3 bases; bases with no gene match: 13. The germline V gene has CDR1 LNHDA and CDR2 SQIVND (reference sequence). The CDR3: CASSISMLAGGTIEQFF. CDR3 DNA sequence: TGTGCCAGTAGTATCTCTATGCTAGCGGGAGGTACTATTGAGCAGTTCTTC.

The gene calls are TRBV4-1 and TRBJ1-5, with 11 bases that match TRBD1. The CDR3 covers 17 residues. Germline CDR1 and CDR2: MGHRA and YSYEKL. V was clipped by 0 bases and J by 6 bases; unmatched bases: 7. The CDR3: CASSQDPGQGVLQPQHF. Here the CDR3 DNA reads TGCGCCAGCAGCCAAGATCCGGGACAGGGGGTACTTCAGCCCCAGCATTTT.